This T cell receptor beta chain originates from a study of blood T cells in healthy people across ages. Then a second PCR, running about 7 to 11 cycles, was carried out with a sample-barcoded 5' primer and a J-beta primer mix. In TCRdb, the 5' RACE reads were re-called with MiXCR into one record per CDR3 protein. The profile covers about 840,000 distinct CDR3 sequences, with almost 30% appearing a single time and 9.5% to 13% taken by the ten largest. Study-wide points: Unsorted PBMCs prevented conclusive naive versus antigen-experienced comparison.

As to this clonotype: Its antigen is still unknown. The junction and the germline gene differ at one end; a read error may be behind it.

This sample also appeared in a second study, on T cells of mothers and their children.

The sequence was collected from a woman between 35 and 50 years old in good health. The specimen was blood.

This CDR3 is CASGRAGIGEKRFF. In DNA, the CDR3 is TGTGCCAGCGGGAGGGCAGGGATTGGTGAAAAACGGTTTTTT. This chain joins TRBV12-3 or TRBV12-4 and TRBJ1-4; D perhaps matches TRBD1 (5 bases). There are 14 residues in the CDR3.